A single sample is the source of the 9 T cell receptor beta chains below, sequenced in a study of cytomegalovirus exposure and HLA in healthy donors (TCRdb year 2017). To prepare the library, the immunoSEQ multiplex PCR assay was applied. The multiplex PCR relied on a mix of 60 forward primers for TCR Vbeta segments and 13 reverse primers for TCR Jbeta segments. TCRdb re-hosts the immuneACCESS table, in-frame sequences only. Its copies lack some clones; in the studies checked, an unresolved V gene accounts for under half of them, and the cause for the rest is not known. The table held for this sample gives about 48,000 clones. The ten largest clones take up approximately 6.6% of the sample. Sequencing used PBMCs. The source is a male donor in good health and CMV-seropositive.

The rearrangement uses TRBV7-9 and TRBJ2-2, with D possibly TRBD2 on 5 matching bases. The CDR3 extends over 14 amino acids. The ends were cut back, 8 bases at V and 4 bases at J, with 14 bases in the middle. Germline CDR1 and CDR2: SEHNR and FQNEAQ (reference sequence). The CDR3 here is CASGTGVFTGELFF. Written as DNA, the CDR3 is TGTGCCAGCGGCACCGGGGTGTTCACCGGGGAGCTGTTTTTT.

The chain recombines TRBV4-1 with TRBJ2-1, with TRBD2 as a possible D gene (6 bases). The V gene lost 1 base and the J gene lost 5 bases, with 15 bases spanning the gap. There are 16 residues in the CDR3. Germline assignment: CDR1 MGHRA and CDR2 YSYEKL. In DNA form, the CDR3 reads TGCGCCAGCAGCCAAGTCCCCAAGGGGAGGAACAATGAGCAGTTCTTC. It yields the protein CASSQVPKGRNNEQFF.

The chain combines TRBV5-1 with TRBJ1-1; D may be TRBD1 (6 bases). The CDR3 is made up of 14 amino acids. Germline loops: CDR1 SGHRS, CDR2 YFSETQ. Between the trimmed V and J ends, which lost 4 bases and 0 bases, there was a span of 10 bases. The CDR3 loop is CASSRGQVNTEAFF. The CDR3, as DNA: TGCGCCAGCAGCAGGGGACAAGTGAACACTGAAGCTTTCTTT.

The rearrangement uses TRBV10-3 and TRBJ2-5; 7 bases are shared with TRBD2. The CDR3 contains 12 residues. The ends lost 4 bases at V and 4 bases at J; junction bases unmatched: 0. Germline V gene lookup returns CDR1 ENHRY and CDR2 SYGVKD. The CDR3 loop is CAISGGGETQYF. The CDR3 DNA reads TGTGCCATCAGTGGGGGGGGAGAGACCCAGTACTTC.

The chain carries TRBV16 and TRBJ1-2, with TRBD1 as a possible D gene (6 bases). V lost 6 bases and J 8 bases, leaving 19 bases between the germline ends. CDR1 and CDR2 (germline): KGHSY, FQNENV. The CDR3 consists of 14 residues. CDR3 region: CASSPRDTGLGYTF. The DNA of the CDR3 is TGTGCCAGCAGTCCACGGGACACGGGCCTAGGCTACACCTTC. The whole variable domain, remainder taken from reference TRBV16 and TRBJ1-2, is GEEVAQTPKHLVRGEGQKAKLYCAPIKGHSYVFWYQQVLKNEFKFLISFQNENVFDETGMPKERFSAKCLPNSPCSLEIQATKLEDSAVYFCASSPRDTGLGYTFGSGTRLTVV.

The chain has TRBV5-1 and TRBJ1-2; weak D call: TRBD1 (6 bases). V was clipped by 0 bases and J by 8 bases, with 11 bases between them. CDR1 is SGHRS and CDR2 is YFSETQ in the germline V gene. The CDR3 sequence is 13 residues long. CDR3 region: CASSLAQQGGYTF. CDR3 DNA: TGCGCCAGCAGCTTGGCCCAACAGGGAGGCTACACCTTC.

This chain connects TRBV9 to TRBJ2-2, with 10 positions matching TRBD1. The trim removed 7 bases at V and 4 bases at J, leaving 10 bases unmatched. Germline V gene data show CDR1 as SGDLS and CDR2 as YYNGEE. The CDR3 extends over 16 amino acids. For the CDR3, the DNA is TGTGCCAGCTTCCCCGGGACAGGGGCAGGCACCGGGGAGCTGTTTTTT. Translated: CASFPGTGAGTGELFF. Combining the CDR3 with reference TRBV9 and TRBJ2-2 gives the whole variable domain DSGVTQTPKHLITATGQRVTLRCSPRSGDLSVYWYQQSLDQGLQFLIQYYNGEERAKGNILERFSAQQFPDLHSELNLSSLELGDSALYFCASFPGTGAGTGELFFGEGSRLTVL.

The V and J genes are TRBV7-8 and TRBJ2-7; 8 nucleotides agree with TRBD1. The length of the CDR3 is 17 residues. V shed 0 bases and J 3 bases; nucleotides not matched to a gene: 10. The germline V gene has CDR1 SGHVS and CDR2 FQNEAQ. Here the CDR3 reads CASSLAITGTGDYEQYF. The CDR3 bases are TGTGCCAGCAGCTTAGCTATAACCGGGACAGGAGACTACGAGCAGTACTTC.

V is TRBV27 and J is TRBJ1-2, with TRBD1 matching 12 bases. The V segment lost 6 bases and the J segment 4 bases; nucleotides outside the gene matches: 3. Germline V gene sequence: CDR1 MNHEY, CDR2 SMNVEV (reference sequence). This CDR3 has 14 amino acids. The CDR3 nucleotides are TGTGCCAGCAGAAGGGACAGGGGGCTCTATGGCTACACCTTC. The encoded protein is CASRRDRGLYGYTF.